Below are 25 T cell receptor beta chains sequenced from a single sample in a study of T-cell reconstitution after alpha-beta-depleted transplantation in children. This sample's TCRbeta library carried unique molecular identifier barcodes. One entry per CDR3 protein results from TCRdb running MiXCR on the PCR reads. Among some 80,000 distinct CDR3 sequences listed, around 18% were seen once. Here the sequenced sample was PBMCs, mostly from graft donor cells, taken 360 days after TCRalphabeta/CD19-depleted stem cell transplant. The receptors come from a male patient between 2 and 15 years old who had a stem cell transplant for acute lymphoblastic leukemia, so the T cells may come from the graft donor.

V usage is TRBV11-1 and J usage is TRBJ2-1, with 15 bases identical to TRBD2. This CDR3 has 21 residues. V lost 0 bases and J lost 0; bases outside the gene matches: 9. Germline V CDR1 and CDR2: SGHAT, FQDESV (reference sequence). The chain's CDR3 is CASSLAMGLAGGLSSYNEQFF. CDR3 in DNA: TGTGCCAGCAGCTTAGCGATGGGACTAGCGGGAGGCCTAAGCTCCTACAATGAGCAGTTCTTC. Full variable domain (outside the CDR3, taken from reference TRBV11-1 and TRBJ2-1): EAEVAQSPRYKITEKSQAVAFWCDPISGHATLYWYRQILGQGPELLVQFQDESVVDDSQLPKDRFSAERLKGVDSTLKIQPAELGDSAMYLCASSLAMGLAGGLSSYNEQFFGPGTRLTVL.

This clonotype showed up just a few times. The rearrangement links TRBV5-1 to TRBJ2-1, with TRBD2 identical over 11 bases. The V gene's germline CDR1 is SGHRS and CDR2 YFSETQ. The CDR3 runs 18 residues. The V gene end was trimmed by 2 bases and the J gene end by 6 bases; junction bases not matched to a gene: 13. CDR3 sequence reads: CASSFPWSTSGRTNEQFF. CDR3 sequence (DNA): TGCGCCAGCAGCTTCCCTTGGAGCACTAGCGGGAGAACCAATGAGCAGTTCTTC.

This clonotype was seen many times. The gene calls are TRBV11-3 and TRBJ2-1; a weak D match, TRBD2 (5 bases). Trimming shortened V by 5 bases and J by 9 bases, and 8 bases separated the two germline ends. The CDR3 is 11 amino acids. Germline-derived CDR1 and CDR2 are SGHNT and YENEEA. CDR3 amino acids: CASSRGSEQFF. The CDR3 bases are TGTGCCAGCAGCCGAGGGAGTGAGCAGTTCTTC.

This clonotype was seen a handful of times. The CDR3 DNA reads TGCGCCAGCAGCTTGGGGACAGGGGCTTCGAACACCGGGGAGCTGTTTTTT. This sequence encodes CASSLGTGASNTGELFF. J is TRBJ2-2 and V is TRBV5-1; 9 nucleotides align to TRBD1. V lost 0 bases, J lost 0 bases, and 3 bases stayed unmatched. The CDR3 is made up of 17 amino acids. Germline V CDR1 and CDR2: SGHRS, YFSETQ.

As regards this clonotype: This may come from a read error, since a much larger clone is one base off. The CDR3: CSANRATSRELFF. Written as DNA, the CDR3 is TGCAGTGCTAATCGTGCGACTAGCCGGGAGCTGTTTTTT. The rearrangement joins TRBV20-1 to TRBJ2-2; 7 positions match TRBD2. Germline lookup yields CDR1 DFQATT and CDR2 SNEGSKA (reference sequence). The CDR3 consists of 13 residues. The ends lost 4 bases at V and 9 bases at J; junction bases unmatched: 8.

The chain combines TRBV12-3 or TRBV12-4 with TRBJ1-3; a possible D gene is TRBD1 (6 bases). The length of the CDR3 is 15 residues. V was shortened by 7 bases and J by 0 bases, with 13 bases between the two germline ends. As DNA, the CDR3 is TGTGCCAGCACCCTACAGGGTTTCTCTGGAAACACCATATATTTT. Protein sequence: CASTLQGFSGNTIYF.

This clonotype was recorded a few times. V and J are TRBV7-9 and TRBJ2-7; 7 bases agree with TRBD1. The junction had 3 bases not matched to a gene; V was cut back by 8 bases and J by 2 bases. Germline assignment: CDR1 SEHNR and CDR2 FQNEAQ (reference sequence). This CDR3 is built from 12 residues. CDR3 in amino acids: CASDQGAYEQYF. CDR3 coding DNA: TGTGCCAGCGACCAGGGGGCCTACGAGCAGTACTTC.

This clonotype was counted many times. V and J are TRBV10-3 and TRBJ2-7; a weak D match, TRBD1 (6 bases). V lost 5 bases to trimming and J lost 2 bases, with 16 bases between them. Per germline, CDR1 ENHRY and CDR2 SYGVKD. This CDR3 contains 15 residues. Here the CDR3 reads CAISSVSDSPYEQYF. The CDR3, as DNA: TGTGCCATCAGTTCGGTATCGGACAGTCCCTACGAGCAGTACTTC.

The chain combines TRBV6-2 or TRBV6-3 with TRBJ1-1, with 8 positions matching TRBD1. With V trimmed by 6 bases and J by 2 bases, 5 bases remained unmatched. Germline V gene lookup returns CDR1 MNHEY and CDR2 SVGEGT. The CDR3 runs to 14 residues. CDR3 nucleotide sequence: TGTGCCAGCAGCCGGACAGGGCTCAACACTGAAGCTTTCTTT. This encodes CASSRTGLNTEAFF.

This chain uses TRBV12-3 or TRBV12-4 with TRBJ1-2; D gene uncertain. Trimming cost V 4 bases and J 3 bases, with 6 bases left between them. The CDR3 is made up of 12 amino acids. DNA for the CDR3: TGTGCCAGCAGTTCCGGTGACTATGGCTACACCTTC. This encodes CASSSGDYGYTF.

In this sample, this clonotype turned up a few times. V gene TRBV6-5 combines with J gene TRBJ1-1, with D perhaps TRBD1 (5 bases). The CDR3 has 15 amino acids. Germline V gene lookup returns CDR1 MNHEY and CDR2 SVGAGI. V lost 3 bases, J lost 0 bases, and 11 bases lay in between. The CDR3 reads CASSYSAGMNTEAFF. DNA for the CDR3: TGTGCCAGCAGTTATTCGGCAGGGATGAACACTGAAGCTTTCTTT.

This clonotype occurred many times. V usage is TRBV6-5 and J usage is TRBJ2-1; TRBD1 aligns across 9 bases. Trimming took 5 bases from V and 7 from J; bases not matched to a gene: 9. The germline gives CDR1 MNHEY, CDR2 SVGAGI. The CDR3 runs 15 residues. DNA of the CDR3: TGTGCCAGCAGTATCACCGGGACAGGGTTTAATGAGCAGTTCTTC. Translating it yields CASSITGTGFNEQFF.

In this sample, this clonotype turned up a few times. The genes are TRBV12-3 or TRBV12-4 and TRBJ2-5; 8 positions agree with TRBD2. CDR3 length: 16 residues. J gave up 3 bases and V 7 bases, and 13 bases lay outside the gene matches. CDR3 amino acids: CASKGREGGPEETQYF. The CDR3 DNA reads as TGTGCCAGCAAGGGTCGGGAGGGAGGGCCGGAAGAGACCCAGTACTTC.

This clonotype occurred many times. The rearrangement uses TRBV7-8 and TRBJ2-2; D gene unclear. Between the trimmed V and J ends, which lost 2 bases and 3 bases, there was a span of 13 bases. Germline CDR1 SGHVS, CDR2 FQNEAQ. The CDR3 is 16 amino acids. The CDR3 spells CASSLISLLDTGELFF. CDR3 DNA sequence: TGTGCCAGCAGCTTAATTTCCCTTCTTGACACCGGGGAGCTGTTTTTT.

This clonotype was observed at least ten times. V and J are TRBV12-3 or TRBV12-4 and TRBJ1-6; the D gene is possibly TRBD1 (5 bases). The V end was cut by 3 bases, the J end by 8 bases, with 17 bases between. This CDR3 comprises 16 residues. Here the CDR3 reads CASSLARNGADSPLHF. The CDR3 DNA follows: TGTGCCAGCAGTTTGGCGAGGAATGGGGCAGATTCACCCCTCCACTTT.

The rearrangement uses TRBV15 and TRBJ2-4; TRBD2 matches 7 bases. Trimming took 8 bases from V and 6 from J; bases not matched to a gene: 10. Germline V lookup: CDR1 LNHNV, CDR2 YYDKDF (reference sequence). The length of the CDR3 is 14 residues. CDR3 sequence reads: CATRDYWGGNIQYF. The CDR3 nucleotides read TGTGCCACCCGAGATTATTGGGGGGGAAACATTCAGTACTTC.

The table lists this clonotype with a few counts. The genes are TRBV12-3 or TRBV12-4 and TRBJ2-7; weak D call: TRBD2 (6 bases). Trimming shortened V by 7 bases and J by 3 bases, and 16 bases separated the two germline ends. The CDR3 has 14 residues. CDR3 nucleotides: TGTGCCAGCAATCGTGACGGGAGCGTCTACGAGCAGTACTTC. This gives the protein CASNRDGSVYEQYF.

The chain joins TRBV5-4 to TRBJ2-1; perhaps TRBD1 as D (5 bases). Germline V gives CDR1 SGHNT, CDR2 YYREEE (reference sequence). This CDR3 spans 15 amino acids. The germline V and J ends were trimmed by 2 bases and 7 bases, with 16 bases remaining between them. CDR3 in DNA: TGTGCCAGCAGCTTAGGCCAGGGTGGTGAAAATGAGCAGTTCTTC. It codes for CASSLGQGGENEQFF. The full variable domain, in which reference TRBV5-4 and TRBJ2-1 provide the parts outside the CDR3, is ETGVTQSPTHLIKTRGQQVTLRCSSQSGHNTVSWYQQALGQGPQFIFQYYREEENGRGNFPPRFSGLQFPNYSSELNVNALELDDSALYLCASSLGQGGENEQFFGPGTRLTVL.

The rearrangement links TRBV5-1 to TRBJ2-7, with D perhaps assigned TRBD1 or TRBD2 (5 bases each). Germline V gene data show CDR1 as SGHRS and CDR2 as YFSETQ. The V and J ends lost 0 bases and 2 bases respectively, with 9 bases between them. This CDR3 has 14 residues. CDR3 residues: CASSLGDHPYEQYF. Here the CDR3 DNA reads TGCGCCAGCAGCTTGGGGGACCATCCCTACGAGCAGTACTTC. The full variable domain, in which reference TRBV5-1 and TRBJ2-7 provide the parts outside the CDR3, is KAGVTQTPRYLIKTRGQQVTLSCSPISGHRSVSWYQQTPGQGLQFLFEYFSETQRNKGNFPGRFSGRQFSNSRSEMNVSTLELGDSALYLCASSLGDHPYEQYFGPGTRLTVT.

This clonotype was counted at least ten times. The J gene is TRBJ2-4, the V gene TRBV12-3 or TRBV12-4; a possible D gene is TRBD1 (6 bases). Trimming shortened V by 6 bases and J by 0 bases, and 12 bases separated the two germline ends. The CDR3 has 15 amino acids. CDR3 amino acids: CASSNRVIAKNIQYF. CDR3 bases: TGTGCCAGCAGCAACAGGGTAATAGCCAAAAACATTCAGTACTTC.

This clonotype was counted many times. The chain recombines TRBV7-9 with TRBJ2-2; 8 positions match TRBD2. The CDR3 covers 16 residues. Losses at the gene ends were 8 bases for V and 2 bases for J; bases not matched to a gene: 10. Germline V gene lookup returns CDR1 SEHNR and CDR2 FQNEAQ (reference sequence). The CDR3 nucleotides are TGTGCCAGCCTCCTAGAGGTAGCGGGAAACACCGGGGAGCTGTTTTTT. It is translated as CASLLEVAGNTGELFF.

This clonotype was seen only a few times. CDR3 sequence: CSARKGRGTGELFF. In DNA form, the CDR3 reads TGCAGTGCTAGAAAGGGGCGTGGCACCGGGGAGCTGTTTTTT. The chain combines TRBV20-1 with TRBJ2-2, with D possibly matching TRBD1 (5 bases). In germline, CDR1 is DFQATT, CDR2 SNEGSKA (reference sequence). V was shortened by 2 bases and J by 4 bases, with 11 bases between the two germline ends. The CDR3 consists of 14 residues.

This clonotype was recorded a few times. The DNA of the CDR3 is TGCGCCAGCAGCTCCGATAGCGGGAGGGCCGGGACCGAGCAGTACTTC. Its translation: CASSSDSGRAGTEQYF. This chain connects TRBV5-1 to TRBJ2-7, with 11 bases lining up with TRBD2. CDR1 is SGHRS and CDR2 is YFSETQ in the germline V gene. V dropped 3 bases and J dropped 6; count of bases not matched to a gene: 11. CDR3 size: 16 residues.

The chain uses TRBV12-3 or TRBV12-4 and TRBJ2-7, with a tentative D call TRBD2 (6 bases). The CDR3 is 14 residues long. V dropped 5 bases and J dropped 2 bases, with 13 bases sitting between them. CDR3: CASSMQGLPYEQYF. In nucleotides, the CDR3 is TGTGCCAGCAGTATGCAGGGACTTCCCTACGAGCAGTACTTC.

The table lists this clonotype with many counts. The chain has TRBV6-5 and TRBJ2-1; 7 bases are a match to TRBD2. The CDR3 runs 17 residues. Looked up from germline, CDR1 is MNHEY and CDR2 is SVGAGI. V shed 0 bases and J 2 bases; nucleotides not matched to a gene: 7. This chain's CDR3 is CASSYSGREGPYNEQFF. CDR3 nucleotides: TGTGCCAGCAGTTACTCGGGGAGGGAGGGGCCCTACAATGAGCAGTTCTTC.